A selection of T cell receptor beta chains follows, all from one sample in a study of blood T cell repertoires in COVID-19. Sequenced by immunoSEQ multiplex PCR; TCRdb stores in-frame clones only, minus some. Among approximately 160,000 clones listed, approximately 80% were seen once. Input material: peripheral blood. All receptors derive from an older woman with acute or convalescent COVID-19. Each CDR3 is given with its conserved first and last residue. D genes are given only for firm matches. Clone size, where shown, is once, few, many, or a class for clones that have expanded.

J,size,D,V,DNA,CDR3
TRBJ2-5,-,TRBD2,TRBV5-8,TGTGCCAGCAGCTTGGGACTAGCGGGGGACAGCCAAGAGACCCAGTACTTC,CASSLGLAGDSQETQYF
TRBJ1-3,-,TRBD1,TRBV7-9,TGTGCCAGCACCAAGACAGGGGGCTCTGGAAACACCATATATTTT,CASTKTGGSGNTIYF
TRBJ1-2,few,TRBD1,TRBV19,TGTGCCAGTAGCTACCCCGGGACAGGGCACTATGGCTACACCTTC,CASSYPGTGHYGYTF
TRBJ2-7,-,TRBD2,TRBV6-5,TGTGCCAGCGGGAAGCGGGGGGAGGATGAGCAGTACTTC,CASGKRGEDEQYF
TRBJ2-5,-,TRBD1,TRBV10-3,TGTGCCATCAGTGAGGTTCGGGGGACAGGGGGCGAAGAGACCCAGTACTTC,CAISEVRGTGGEETQYF
TRBJ2-1,-,TRBD1,TRBV7-2,TGTGCCAGCAGCAAGGACAGGGGATTCAATGAGCAGTTCTTC,CASSKDRGFNEQFF
TRBJ1-5,-,-,TRBV2,TGTGCCAGCAGTCTTAGCGGGTCTATCAATCAGCCCCAGCATTTT,CASSLSGSINQPQHF
TRBJ1-6,-,-,TRBV28,TGTGCCAGCAGTCCAACCCAGGGCCTTTCACCCCTCCACTTT,CASSPTQGLSPLHF
TRBJ2-7,-,TRBD1,TRBV5-6,TGTGCCAGCAGCTTGGTGGACAGGATCTCCTACGAGCAGTACTTC,CASSLVDRISYEQYF
TRBJ1-3,-,-,TRBV11-2,TGTGCCAGCAGTTCTCGAGGTCTTGGAAACACCATATATTTT,CASSSRGLGNTIYF
TRBJ1-4,few,-,TRBV6-5,TGTGCCAGCAGCCGCGGGCCCGAGGGAAAACTGTTTTTT,CASSRGPEGKLFF
TRBJ2-3,-,-,TRBV19,TGTGCCAGTACGAAGATGGCTCCAAGCACAGATACGCAGTATTTT,CASTKMAPSTDTQYF
TRBJ2-3,-,-,TRBV7-9,TGTGCCAGCAGCCCCCATGCGGGGGCGGGGGATACGCAGTATTTT,CASSPHAGAGDTQYF
TRBJ2-5,-,TRBD1,TRBV19,TGTGCCAGTAGTGTAAGGGACAGGAAAGAGACCCAGTACTTC,CASSVRDRKETQYF
TRBJ1-2,-,TRBD1,TRBV19,TGTGCCAGTAGTACTAACCCGGACAGGGTGGGTTCCTATGGCTACACCTTC,CASSTNPDRVGSYGYTF
TRBJ2-7,-,TRBD2,TRBV3-1/TRBV3-2,TGTGCCAGCAGCCAATTCCGGGGGGGGAGCTCCTACGAGCAGTACTTC,CASSQFRGGSSYEQYF
TRBJ2-4,-,TRBD1,TRBV19,TGTGCCAGTAGCCCCTCCGGACAGGGAGAGAAGGGAAGAAACATTCAGTACTTC,CASSPSGQGEKGRNIQYF
TRBJ1-1,-,-,TRBV5-1,TGCGCCAGCAGCGCCTACAACCCAGTACAGGGATCGGGGTCTTTCTTT,CASSAYNPVQGSGSFF
TRBJ2-7,-,TRBD1,TRBV7-9,TGTGCCAGCAGCTTACCCCTGACAGGGTTAAGCTCCTACGAGCAGTACTTC,CASSLPLTGLSSYEQYF
TRBJ2-5,few,-,TRBV5-1,TGCGCCAGCAGCTTGAACGCCGGGGGTCTCCAAGAGACCCAGTACTTC,CASSLNAGGLQETQYF
TRBJ2-1,-,TRBD2,TRBV29-1,TGCAGCGTTGGGGCGGGGGGGCCCTACAATGAGCAGTTCTTC,CSVGAGGPYNEQFF
TRBJ1-4,-,TRBD1,TRBV30,TGTGCCTGGAGGAACCGGGACAGGGGTGAAAAACTGTTTTTT,CAWRNRDRGEKLFF
TRBJ2-5,few,-,TRBV5-6,TGTGCCAGCAGCCCCGATGGGGGCAGGCAAGAGACCCAGTACTTC,CASSPDGGRQETQYF
TRBJ2-1,few,TRBD2,TRBV19,TGTGCCAGTAGCTCACTGGGACTAGCGGGGGAGAATGAGCAGTTCTTC,CASSSLGLAGENEQFF
TRBJ1-1,-,TRBD1,TRBV27,TGTGCCAGCAGTTCAAGACAGGGGAGTAGGGGCACTGAAGCTTTCTTT,CASSSRQGSRGTEAFF
TRBJ2-7,-,TRBD1,TRBV7-2,TGTGCCAGCAGCTTTCGGACAGGGCTGGTGAAACTGTACGAGCAGTACTTC,CASSFRTGLVKLYEQYF
TRBJ2-7,-,-,TRBV9,TGTGCCAGCAGCGTAGACAGGACGGACCTCCACGAGCAGTACTTC,CASSVDRTDLHEQYF
TRBJ2-7,once,TRBD2,TRBV4-2,TGTGCCAGCAGCCCTTTAGCGGGGAGCTCCTACGAGCAGTACTTC,CASSPLAGSSYEQYF
TRBJ2-2,few,TRBD1,TRBV6-6,TGTGCCAGCAGCCAGGGACAGGCAAACGGGGAGCTGTTTTTT,CASSQGQANGELFF
TRBJ1-5,-,-,TRBV4-1,TGCGCCAGCAGCCAAGAGGCCGGGGAGGTAGGACAGCCCCAGCATTTT,CASSQEAGEVGQPQHF
TRBJ1-4,-,TRBD1,TRBV27,TGTGCCAGCAGTTTACAGGGGGGTGAAAAACTGTTTTTT,CASSLQGGEKLFF
TRBJ1-5,-,TRBD1,TRBV11-2,TGTGCCAGCAGCCAGAACCCGACAGGGCTGGGCAATCAGCCCCAGCATTTT,CASSQNPTGLGNQPQHF
TRBJ2-5,once,-,TRBV27,TGTGCCAGCAGTTTAGGAACTAGTGGGCCGGGAGAGACCCAGTACTTC,CASSLGTSGPGETQYF
TRBJ2-7,-,TRBD2,TRBV4-2,TGTGCCAGCAGCCAAGCGGTAGTGGTAGCGGGGGAATACGAGCAGTACTTC,CASSQAVVVAGEYEQYF
TRBJ1-1,-,-,TRBV6-2/TRBV6-3,TGTGCCAGCAGTTACTCAATGAAAGGCGACAGCCGGAACACTGAAGCTTTCTTT,CASSYSMKGDSRNTEAFF
TRBJ2-7,-,-,TRBV6-5,TGTGCCAGCAGTTACGCGCTGGTGCCGTCCTACGAGCAGTACTTC,CASSYALVPSYEQYF
TRBJ1-2,-,TRBD1,TRBV28,TGTGCCAGCAGCCAATGGACAGGGAACTATGGCTACACCTTC,CASSQWTGNYGYTF
TRBJ1-1,-,-,TRBV6-2/TRBV6-3,TGTGCCAGCAGTAGGACAGCGATGAACACTGAAGCTTTCTTT,CASSRTAMNTEAFF
TRBJ1-5,-,-,TRBV3-1/TRBV3-2,TGTGCCAGCAGCCAAGATCACAGGAGATTTCAGCCCCAGCATTTT,CASSQDHRRFQPQHF
TRBJ1-2,-,-,TRBV6-5,TGTGCCAGCAGTTACTTACAAAAGACTAACTATGGCTACACCTTC,CASSYLQKTNYGYTF
TRBJ2-7,once,-,TRBV7-9,TGTGCCAGCAGCCTGGACACTCTGCGCGAGCAGTACTTC,CASSLDTLREQYF
TRBJ1-3,-,-,TRBV7-9,TGTGCCAGCAGCTTCGAGGCAGGGGCTGGAAACACCATATATTTT,CASSFEAGAGNTIYF
TRBJ2-5,once,-,TRBV27,TGTGCCAGCAGAAACACGGGACGCACGGAGGGAGAGACCCAGTACTTC,CASRNTGRTEGETQYF